The 16 T cell receptor beta chains reported below all come from one sample, sequenced in a study of Graves' ophthalmopathy and Graves' hyperthyroidism. Transcripts of RNA were the source for amplifying TCR beta CDR3 regions. Investigators did first-round RT-PCR with HTBI primers, then second-round multiplex PCR. TCRdb processed the multiplex PCR reads anew with MiXCR; each CDR3 protein has one entry. The sample lists 900,000 to 1,200,000 distinct CDR3 sequences; roughly 35% were seen once. Sequenced material: peripheral blood or thyroid tissue (not recorded which). These receptors all come from an adult man with Graves' hyperthyroidism.

This chain links TRBV19 with TRBJ2-7, with 14 bases lining up with TRBD2. The germline V gene encodes CDR1 LNHDA and CDR2 SQIVND (reference sequence). V shed 5 bases, J shed 0 bases, and the junction held 9 bases outside the gene matches. The CDR3 covers 18 residues. CDR3: CASSHGLAGGPRSYEQYF. The CDR3, as DNA: TGTGCCAGTAGTCACGGACTAGCGGGAGGCCCCCGCTCCTACGAGCAGTACTTC. The full variable domain, in which reference TRBV19 and TRBJ2-7 provide the parts outside the CDR3, is DGGITQSPKYLFRKEGQNVTLSCEQNLNHDAMYWYRQDPGQGLRLIYYSQIVNDFQKGDIAEGYSVSREKKESFPLTVTSAQKNPTAFYLCASSHGLAGGPRSYEQYFGPGTRLTVT.

In its sample, this clonotype was seen many times. The chain is built from TRBV7-9 and TRBJ1-2, with a tentative D call TRBD1 (6 bases). With 4 bases removed from V and 3 bases from J, the gap between germline ends came to 12 bases. Per the germline V gene, CDR1 is SEHNR and CDR2 is FQNEAQ (reference sequence). The CDR3 consists of 14 residues. The CDR3 region is CASSSVGGDYGYTF. The CDR3 nucleotides read TGTGCCAGCAGCTCCGTCGGGGGCGACTATGGCTACACCTTC.

This clonotype turned up a few times. Just one base apart from a much larger clone, this may be a read error. CDR3 DNA: TGTGCCAGCAGTTACTCAGGGATCTATGGCTACACCTTC. The encoded protein is CASSYSGIYGYTF. The genes are TRBV6-5 and TRBJ1-2; D gene uncertain. V was shortened by 0 bases and J by 4 bases, with 6 bases between the two germline ends. The CDR3 loop spans 13 amino acids. Germline-derived CDR1 and CDR2 are MNHEY and SVGAGI.

This clonotype was seen many times. The chain carries TRBV7-2 and TRBJ2-5; perhaps TRBD1 as D (6 bases). Trimming left V 0 bases short and J 1 base short, with 12 bases between. Germline CDR1 and CDR2: SGHTA and FQGNSA. The CDR3 spans 16 residues. As DNA, the CDR3 is TGTGCCAGCAGCTTAGCCTTACAGGGCGCCCAAGAGACCCAGTACTTC. Translating it yields CASSLALQGAQETQYF.

The gene calls are TRBV6-5 and TRBJ2-7; D is ambiguous. The V end lost 0 bases, the J end lost 2 bases, and 5 bases lay between the germline ends. There are 13 residues in the CDR3. Germline V gene lookup returns CDR1 MNHEY and CDR2 SVGAGI. The CDR3 reads CASSYSPPYEQYF. The CDR3 nucleotides are TGTGCCAGCAGTTACTCGCCGCCCTACGAGCAGTACTTC.

This chain links TRBV6-4 with TRBJ1-2, with D maybe TRBD1 (5 bases). V gave up 4 bases and J gave up 12 bases, with 24 bases separating them. The CDR3 covers 15 residues. Germline lookup yields CDR1 MRHNA and CDR2 SNTAGT. CDR3 in amino acids: CASSALRSGKAGNTF. CDR3 in DNA: TGTGCCAGCAGTGCCCTACGCTCAGGGAAGGCTGGAAACACCTTC.

This clonotype has more than one count but fewer than ten. V usage is TRBV19 and J usage is TRBJ1-4, with D possibly TRBD1 on 6 matching bases. Trimming stripped 3 bases from V and 8 bases from J, with 19 bases between. This CDR3 has 16 residues. CDR1 LNHDA and CDR2 SQIVND come from the germline V gene (reference sequence). This CDR3 reads CASSISQGTLGEKLFF. CDR3 in DNA: TGTGCCAGTAGTATCTCCCAGGGGACTCTGGGCGAAAAACTGTTTTTT.

This chain uses TRBV18 with TRBJ1-2, with D perhaps TRBD1 (6 bases). Per germline, CDR1 KGHSH and CDR2 LQKENI. The CDR3 has 14 amino acids. Deletions cut 8 bases from V and 3 bases from J, with 16 bases between. The CDR3 bases are TGTGCCAGCCAGCCGGGGGCCCAGGACTATGGCTACACCTTC. Amino acid sequence: CASQPGAQDYGYTF.

The rearrangement joins TRBV6-2 or TRBV6-3 to TRBJ2-5; TRBD2 aligns across 7 bases. The CDR3 has 17 amino acids. Germline V gene sequence: CDR1 MNHEY, CDR2 SVGEGT. J gave up 1 base and V 5 bases, and 13 bases lay outside the gene matches. The CDR3 region is CASSPFRDYPIQETQYF. The CDR3 coding sequence is TGTGCCAGCAGTCCATTCCGGGACTACCCCATCCAAGAGACCCAGTACTTC.

There are a few counts of this clonotype. The V call is TRBV6-1, the J call TRBJ1-1; D might be TRBD1 (5 bases). V was cut by 2 bases and J by 7 bases, with 20 bases left in between. This CDR3 region has 16 residues. CDR1 and CDR2 from the germline V gene are MNHNS and SASEGT. CDR3 amino acids: CASSESMGPRIDEAFF. CDR3 sequence (DNA): TGTGCCAGCAGTGAATCGATGGGACCGCGAATCGATGAAGCTTTCTTT.

This clonotype was seen a handful of times. The genes are TRBV6-4 and TRBJ2-7, with 7 positions matching TRBD2. The CDR3 sequence is 13 residues long. CDR1 and CDR2 from the germline V gene are MRHNA and SNTAGT. The J segment lost 5 bases and the V segment lost 1 base, leaving 2 bases of the junction unmatched. The CDR3 sequence: CASSDWGGDEQYF. The CDR3 DNA reads TGTGCCAGCAGTGACTGGGGGGGGGACGAGCAGTACTTC.

Turning to this clonotype: Being one base from a much bigger clone, this may be a read error. This chain joins TRBV7-2 and TRBJ1-6, with 8 nucleotides matching TRBD1. The CDR3 covers 15 residues. Germline values: CDR1 SGHTA, CDR2 FQGNSA. CDR3 sequence (DNA): TGCGCCAGCAGCCAAGACAGGGGTTCGGCCCCACCCCTCCACTTT. Translated, it gives CASSQDRGSAPPLHF.

This CDR3 is CASSFYRSQGLPQTQYF. CDR3 in DNA: TGCGCCAGCAGCTTTTACAGGTCACAGGGTCTCCCCCAGACCCAGTACTTC. The V and J genes are TRBV5-1 and TRBJ2-5, with D possibly being TRBD1 (6 bases). This CDR3 spans 17 amino acids. From germline, CDR1 is SGHRS and CDR2 YFSETQ. V dropped 2 bases and J dropped 6 bases, with 23 bases sitting between them.

The chain recombines TRBV7-2 with TRBJ1-5; no clear D gene. Germline CDR1 is SGHTA and CDR2 is FQGNSA. CDR3 size: 14 residues. Trimming pared 2 bases from V and 7 bases from J, leaving 12 bases between. The CDR3 DNA reads as TGTGCCAGCAGCTTACCGGAAGGTGGGCAGCCCCAGCATTTT. Translating gives CASSLPEGGQPQHF. The whole variable domain, remainder taken from reference TRBV7-2 and TRBJ1-5, is GAGVSQSPSNKVTEKGKDVELRCDPISGHTALYWYRQSLGQGLEFLIYFQGNSAPDKSGLPSDRFSAERTGGSVSTLTIQRTQQEDSAVYLCASSLPEGGQPQHFGDGTRLSIL.

This sequence joins TRBV4-3 and TRBJ2-3; 9 positions match TRBD2. V gave up 0 bases and J gave up 5 bases; unmatched junction bases: 3. CDR1 is LGHNA and CDR2 is YSLEER in the germline V gene. CDR3 size: 15 residues. The CDR3 nucleotides read TGCGCCAGCAGCCAAGACGGCGGGGGGGGAGATACGCAGTATTTT. This codes for CASSQDGGGGDTQYF.

This chain joins TRBV14 and TRBJ1-6; D is unresolved. The CDR3 runs to 14 residues. Germline lookup yields CDR1 SGHDN and CDR2 FVKESK. Trimming pared 1 base from V and 10 bases from J, leaving 11 bases between. The CDR3, as DNA: TGTGCCAGCAGCCAAGCCGGCGAGTACTCACCCCTCCACTTT. It yields the protein CASSQAGEYSPLHF.